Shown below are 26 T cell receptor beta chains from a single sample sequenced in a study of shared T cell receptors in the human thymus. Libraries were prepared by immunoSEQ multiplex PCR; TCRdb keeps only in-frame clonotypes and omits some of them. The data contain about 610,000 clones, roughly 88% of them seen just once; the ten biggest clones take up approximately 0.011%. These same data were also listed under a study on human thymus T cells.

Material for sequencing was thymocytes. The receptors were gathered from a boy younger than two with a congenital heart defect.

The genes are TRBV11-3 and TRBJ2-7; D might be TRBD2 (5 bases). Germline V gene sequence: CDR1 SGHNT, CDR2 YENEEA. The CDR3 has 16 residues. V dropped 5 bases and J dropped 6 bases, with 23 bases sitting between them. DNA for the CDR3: TGTGCCAGCAGCCCCCCTGTTGAGGGCCTATCGGGCGAGCAGTACTTC. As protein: CASSPPVEGLSGEQYF.

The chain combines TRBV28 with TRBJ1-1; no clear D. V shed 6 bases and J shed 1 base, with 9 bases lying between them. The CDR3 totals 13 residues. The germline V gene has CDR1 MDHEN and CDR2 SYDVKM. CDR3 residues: CASSLGGNTEAFF. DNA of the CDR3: TGTGCCAGCAGCCTGGGAGGGAACACTGAAGCTTTCTTT.

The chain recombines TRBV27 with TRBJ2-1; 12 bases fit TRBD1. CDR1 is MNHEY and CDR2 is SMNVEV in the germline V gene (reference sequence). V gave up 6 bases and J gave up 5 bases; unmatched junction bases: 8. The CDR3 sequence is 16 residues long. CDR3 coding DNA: TGTGCCAGCAGCCCACCGGGACAGGGGGCGAACAATGAGCAGTTCTTC. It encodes CASSPPGQGANNEQFF.

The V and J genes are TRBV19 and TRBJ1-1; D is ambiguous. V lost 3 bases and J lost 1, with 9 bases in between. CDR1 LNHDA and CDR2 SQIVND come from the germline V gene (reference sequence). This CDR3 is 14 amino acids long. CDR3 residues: CASSIQKRNTEAFF. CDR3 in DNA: TGTGCCAGTAGTATCCAGAAACGGAACACTGAAGCTTTCTTT.

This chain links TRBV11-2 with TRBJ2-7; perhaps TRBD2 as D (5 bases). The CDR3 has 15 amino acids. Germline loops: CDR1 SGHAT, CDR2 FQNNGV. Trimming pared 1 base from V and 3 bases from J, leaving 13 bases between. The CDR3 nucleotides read TGTGCCAGCAGCTTAGGAGACTATTCTTTCTACGAGCAGTACTTC. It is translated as CASSLGDYSFYEQYF.

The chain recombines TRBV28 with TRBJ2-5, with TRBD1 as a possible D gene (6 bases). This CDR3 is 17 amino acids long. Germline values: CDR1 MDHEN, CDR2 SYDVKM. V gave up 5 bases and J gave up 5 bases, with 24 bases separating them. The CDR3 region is CASSQGLQGLGQETQYF. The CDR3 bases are TGTGCCAGCAGTCAGGGATTACAGGGTCTCGGTCAGGAGACCCAGTACTTC. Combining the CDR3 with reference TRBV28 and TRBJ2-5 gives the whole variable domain DVKVTQSSRYLVKRTGEKVFLECVQDMDHENMFWYRQDPGLGLRLIYFSYDVKMKEKGDIPEGYSVSREKKERFSLILESASTNQTSMYLCASSQGLQGLGQETQYFGPGTRLLVL.

CDR3 sequence: CATKMRDASNEQFF. In DNA, the CDR3 is TGTGCCACCAAGATGCGGGACGCATCCAATGAGCAGTTCTTC. This chain uses TRBV19 with TRBJ2-1; possibly TRBD2 for D (6 bases). Trimming stripped 10 bases from V and 6 bases from J, with 19 bases between. The CDR3 covers 14 residues. Germline V gene lookup returns CDR1 LNHDA and CDR2 SQIVND (reference sequence).

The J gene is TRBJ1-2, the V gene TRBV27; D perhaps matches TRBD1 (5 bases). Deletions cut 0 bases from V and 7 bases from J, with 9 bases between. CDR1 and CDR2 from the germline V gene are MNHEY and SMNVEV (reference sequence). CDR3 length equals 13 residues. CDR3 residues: CASSLSSGAGYTF. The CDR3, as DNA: TGTGCCAGCAGTTTATCTAGCGGGGCTGGCTACACCTTC.

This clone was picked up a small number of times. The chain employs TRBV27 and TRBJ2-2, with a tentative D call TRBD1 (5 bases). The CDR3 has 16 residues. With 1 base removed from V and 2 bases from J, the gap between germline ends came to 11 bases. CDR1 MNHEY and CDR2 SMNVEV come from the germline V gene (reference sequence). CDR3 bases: TGTGCCAGCAGTTTATTAGGCAGGGTAAACACCGGGGAGCTGTTTTTT. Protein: CASSLLGRVNTGELFF.

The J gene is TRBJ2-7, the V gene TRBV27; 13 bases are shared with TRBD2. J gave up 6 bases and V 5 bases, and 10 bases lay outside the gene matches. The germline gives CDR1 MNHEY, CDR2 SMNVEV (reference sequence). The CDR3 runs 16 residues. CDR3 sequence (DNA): TGTGCCAGCAGTCCCAGAACTAGCGGGAGGGTGGTCGAGCAGTACTTC. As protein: CASSPRTSGRVVEQYF.

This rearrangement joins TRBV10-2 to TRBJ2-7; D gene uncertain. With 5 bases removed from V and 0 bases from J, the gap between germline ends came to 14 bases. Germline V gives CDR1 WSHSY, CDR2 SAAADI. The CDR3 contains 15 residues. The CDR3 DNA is TGCGCCAGCAGTCACTCTAGACCAAGCTCCTACGAGCAGTACTTC. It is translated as CASSHSRPSSYEQYF.

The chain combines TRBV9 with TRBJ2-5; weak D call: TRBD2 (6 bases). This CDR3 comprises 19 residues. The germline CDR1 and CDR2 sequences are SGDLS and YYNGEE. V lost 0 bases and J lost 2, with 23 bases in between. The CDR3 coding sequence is TGTGCCAGCAGCGTAGGAGTTCGGAATAGCGGACTCCGTCAAGAGACCCAGTACTTC. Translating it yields CASSVGVRNSGLRQETQYF.

The CDR3 here is CASTTSGTGSYEQYF. DNA for the CDR3: TGTGCCAGCACCACTAGCGGGACCGGCTCCTACGAGCAGTACTTC. The chain is built from TRBV27 and TRBJ2-7; TRBD2 matches at 10 bases. V was pared by 7 bases and J by 0 bases, with 6 bases of the junction left unmatched. The CDR3 runs to 15 residues. Per the germline V gene, CDR1 is MNHEY and CDR2 is SMNVEV (reference sequence).

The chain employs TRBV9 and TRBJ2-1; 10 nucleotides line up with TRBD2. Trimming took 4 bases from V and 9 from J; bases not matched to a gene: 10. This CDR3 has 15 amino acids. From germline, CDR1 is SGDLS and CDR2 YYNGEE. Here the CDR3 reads CASSMLAGVGCEQFF. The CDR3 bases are TGTGCCAGCAGCATGCTAGCGGGAGTTGGTTGTGAGCAGTTCTTC.

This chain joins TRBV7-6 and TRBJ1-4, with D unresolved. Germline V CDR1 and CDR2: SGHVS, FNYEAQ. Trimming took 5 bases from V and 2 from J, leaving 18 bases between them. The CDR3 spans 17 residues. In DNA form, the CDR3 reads TGTGCCAGCAGCGCCCGGGAGGGATTTAGCACTAATGAAAAACTGTTTTTT. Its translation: CASSAREGFSTNEKLFF.

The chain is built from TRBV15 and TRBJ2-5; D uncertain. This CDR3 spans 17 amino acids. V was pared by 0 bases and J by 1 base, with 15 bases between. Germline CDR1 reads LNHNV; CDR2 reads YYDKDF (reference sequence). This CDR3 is CATSRDFAWASQETQYF. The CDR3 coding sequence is TGTGCCACCAGCAGAGATTTCGCCTGGGCGTCCCAAGAGACCCAGTACTTC. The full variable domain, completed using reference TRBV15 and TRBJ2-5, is DAMVIQNPRYQVTQFGKPVTLSCSQTLNHNVMYWYQQKSSQAPKLLFHYYDKDFNNEADTPDNFQSRRPNTSFCFLDIRSPGLGDTAMYLCATSRDFAWASQETQYFGPGTRLLVL.

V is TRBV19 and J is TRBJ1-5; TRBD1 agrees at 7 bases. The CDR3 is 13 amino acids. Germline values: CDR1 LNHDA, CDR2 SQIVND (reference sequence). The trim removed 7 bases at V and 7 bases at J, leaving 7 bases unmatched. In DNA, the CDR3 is TGTGCCAGTACAGACAGGGTCAGGCAGCCCCAGCATTTT. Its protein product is CASTDRVRQPQHF.

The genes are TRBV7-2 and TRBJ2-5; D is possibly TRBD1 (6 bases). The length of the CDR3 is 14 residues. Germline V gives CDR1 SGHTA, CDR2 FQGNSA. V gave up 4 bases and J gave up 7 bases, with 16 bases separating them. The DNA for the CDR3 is TGTGCCAGCAGCTCCCCTGGCGGCAGGGGGACCCAGTACTTC. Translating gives CASSSPGGRGTQYF.

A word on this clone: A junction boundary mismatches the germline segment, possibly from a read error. The CDR3 bases are TGTGCTAGCAGCTTAGGGGGTAGGGGCGCCGACACCGGGGAGCTGTTTTTT. This sequence encodes CASSLGGRGADTGELFF. The chain recombines TRBV7-7 with TRBJ2-2; a possible D gene is TRBD1 (6 bases). In germline, CDR1 is SSHAT, CDR2 FNYEAQ (reference sequence). The CDR3 loop spans 17 amino acids.

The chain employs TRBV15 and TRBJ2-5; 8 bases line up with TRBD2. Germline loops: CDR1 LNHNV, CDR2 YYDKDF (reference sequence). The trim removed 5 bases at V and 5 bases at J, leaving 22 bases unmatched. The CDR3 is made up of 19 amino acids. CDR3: CATSPSILSDGRAGETQYF. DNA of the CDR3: TGTGCCACCAGCCCGAGTATTTTGAGTGACGGGAGGGCCGGGGAGACCCAGTACTTC. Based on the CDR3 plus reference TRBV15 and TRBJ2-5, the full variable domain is DAMVIQNPRYQVTQFGKPVTLSCSQTLNHNVMYWYQQKSSQAPKLLFHYYDKDFNNEADTPDNFQSRRPNTSFCFLDIRSPGLGDTAMYLCATSPSILSDGRAGETQYFGPGTRLLVL.

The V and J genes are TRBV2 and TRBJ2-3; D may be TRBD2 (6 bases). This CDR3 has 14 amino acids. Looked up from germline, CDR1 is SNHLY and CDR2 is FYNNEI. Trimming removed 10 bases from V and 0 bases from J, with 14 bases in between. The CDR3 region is CATRPGLSTDTQYF. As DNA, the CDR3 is TGTGCCACCAGGCCGGGACTTAGCACAGATACGCAGTATTTT.

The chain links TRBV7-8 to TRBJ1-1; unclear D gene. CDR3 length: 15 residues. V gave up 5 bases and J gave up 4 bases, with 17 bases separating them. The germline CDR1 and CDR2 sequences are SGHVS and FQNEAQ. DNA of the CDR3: TGTGCCAGCAGCCCTAGCCCGGCGGGAGGCACTGAAGCTTTCTTT. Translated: CASSPSPAGGTEAFF.

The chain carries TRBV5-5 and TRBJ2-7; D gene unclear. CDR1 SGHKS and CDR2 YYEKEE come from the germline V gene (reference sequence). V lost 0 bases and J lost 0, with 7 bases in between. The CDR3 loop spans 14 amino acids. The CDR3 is CASSLGRSSYEQYF. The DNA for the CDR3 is TGTGCCAGCAGCTTGGGACGGAGCTCCTACGAGCAGTACTTC.

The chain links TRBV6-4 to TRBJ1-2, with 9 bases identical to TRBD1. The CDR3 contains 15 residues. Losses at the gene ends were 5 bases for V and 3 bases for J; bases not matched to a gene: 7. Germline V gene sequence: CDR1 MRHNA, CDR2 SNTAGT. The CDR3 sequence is CASSTGQGGDYGYTF. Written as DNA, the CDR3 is TGTGCCAGCAGTACGGGACAGGGAGGAGACTATGGCTACACCTTC.

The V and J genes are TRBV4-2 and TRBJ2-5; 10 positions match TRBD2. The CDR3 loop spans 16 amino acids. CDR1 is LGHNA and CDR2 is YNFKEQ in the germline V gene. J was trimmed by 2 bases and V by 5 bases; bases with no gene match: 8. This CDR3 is CASSGKGLAYQETQYF. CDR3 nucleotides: TGTGCCAGCAGCGGAAAGGGACTAGCGTATCAAGAGACCCAGTACTTC.

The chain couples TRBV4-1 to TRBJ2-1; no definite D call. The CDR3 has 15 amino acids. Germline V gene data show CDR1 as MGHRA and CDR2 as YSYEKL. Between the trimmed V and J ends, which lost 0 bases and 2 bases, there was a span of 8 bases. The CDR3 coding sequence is TGCGCCAGCAGCCAAGAAATTACTACCTACAATGAGCAGTTCTTC. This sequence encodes CASSQEITTYNEQFF.